The TCR beta chain under discussion was sequenced for a study of neurological immune-mediated disorders. Regarding the study as a whole: According to phylogenetic grouping, one related-CDR3 cluster, a possible signature, contained the repertoires of 18 of 34 multiple sclerosis patients.

Germline lookup yields CDR1 SGHDT and CDR2 YYEEEE. This CDR3 contains 14 residues. The ends were cut back, 0 bases at V and 3 bases at J, with 9 bases in the middle. The cDNA came from 5'RACE, which used 10-nucleotide random UMIs. From the 5' RACE reads, TCRdb called clonotypes with MiXCR, one entry per CDR3 protein. This sample has some 60,000 distinct CDR3 sequences, with around 3.8% found just once. Many counts were recorded for this clonotype. Its cognate antigen is unknown. This clonotype was sampled from a woman aged 45-65 years with multiple sclerosis. This rearrangement joins TRBV5-6 to TRBJ2-5, with unresolved D. The sample was PBMCs. The CDR3 DNA follows: TGTGCCAGCAGCTTGGATTTAACTGAAGAGACCCAGTACTTC. This translates into CASSLDLTEETQYF. The entire variable domain, with the rest obtained from reference TRBV5-6 and TRBJ2-5, is as follows: DAGVTQSPTHLIKTRGQQVTLRCSPKSGHDTVSWYQQALGQGPQFIFQYYEEEERQRGNFPDRFSGHQFPNYSSELNVNALLLGDSALYLCASSLDLTEETQYFGPGTRLLVL.